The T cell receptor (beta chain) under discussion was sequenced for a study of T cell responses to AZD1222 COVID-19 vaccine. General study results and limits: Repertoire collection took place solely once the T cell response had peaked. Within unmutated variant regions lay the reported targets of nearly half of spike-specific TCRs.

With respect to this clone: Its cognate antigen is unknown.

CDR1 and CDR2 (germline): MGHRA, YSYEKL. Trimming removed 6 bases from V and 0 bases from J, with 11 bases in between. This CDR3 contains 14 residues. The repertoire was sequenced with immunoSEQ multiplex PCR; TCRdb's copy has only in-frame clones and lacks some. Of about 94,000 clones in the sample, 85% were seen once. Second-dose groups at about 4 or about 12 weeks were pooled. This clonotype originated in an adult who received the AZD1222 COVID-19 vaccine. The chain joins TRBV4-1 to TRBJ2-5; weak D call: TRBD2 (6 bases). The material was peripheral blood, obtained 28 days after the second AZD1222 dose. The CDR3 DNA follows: TGCGCCAGCAGACCGGGACTGTACCAAGAGACCCAGTACTTC. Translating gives CASRPGLYQETQYF.